Each of the 32 T cell receptor beta chains below was sequenced from the same sample in a study of cytomegalovirus exposure and HLA in healthy donors. Both 60 Vbeta primers and 13 Jbeta primers went into the PCR. Libraries were prepared by immunoSEQ multiplex PCR; TCRdb keeps only in-frame clonotypes and omits some of them. The sample shows about 170,000 clones, and 0.75% to 0.85% sits with its ten largest clones. Sequencing was done on a sample of PBMCs. The receptors were sampled from a woman aged 18 to 35 in good health and CMV-seropositive.

This sequence joins TRBV29-1 and TRBJ1-3; a weak D match, TRBD1 (5 bases). Per germline, CDR1 SQVTM and CDR2 ANQGSEA. There are 14 residues in the CDR3. The V and J ends lost 8 bases and 4 bases respectively, with 18 bases between them. Here the CDR3 DNA reads TGCAGCACAAGGGGTCTGCTGGGAGGAAACACCATATATTTT. Its translation is CSTRGLLGGNTIYF.

This chain uses TRBV5-1 with TRBJ2-7; no clear D gene. The CDR3 contains 13 residues. Germline loops: CDR1 SGHRS, CDR2 YFSETQ. V gave up 4 bases and J gave up 0 bases, with 8 bases separating them. The CDR3 protein is CASSGLSSYEQYF. The DNA of the CDR3 is TGCGCCAGCAGCGGGCTGAGCTCCTACGAGCAGTACTTC.

The chain employs TRBV11-2 and TRBJ1-1; the match to TRBD1 covers 8 bases. The junction had 6 bases not matched to a gene; V was cut back by 7 bases and J by 5 bases. The CDR3 is made up of 13 amino acids. Germline V CDR1 and CDR2: SGHAT, FQNNGV. CDR3 sequence reads: CASTNRQGTEAFF. The DNA of the CDR3 is TGTGCCAGCACCAACCGACAGGGGACTGAAGCTTTCTTT.

Comments on this clone: An end of the junction does not agree with germline; a read error may underlie this. The chain joins TRBV9 to TRBJ2-4; 8 bases line up with TRBD2. The length of the CDR3 is 17 residues. The germline V gene encodes CDR1 SGDLS and CDR2 YYNGEE. DNA of the CDR3: TGTGCCAGCAGCCCCCTCGGCTTAGCGGGGCTAAAAAATATTCAGTACTTC. Translated, it gives CASSPLGLAGLKNIQYF.

The chain joins TRBV5-4 to TRBJ2-3, with a tentative D call TRBD1 (5 bases). Germline V CDR1 and CDR2: SGHNT, YYREEE (reference sequence). The V and J ends lost 0 bases and 4 bases respectively, with 12 bases between them. The CDR3 is 15 residues long. In nucleotides, the CDR3 is TGTGCCAGCAGCTTGGTCAGGGAAAGATCAGATACGCAGTATTTT. It translates to CASSLVRERSDTQYF.

CDR3 sequence (DNA): TGTGCCAGCAGGACTAGGGCCGGTTCCCACAATGAGCAGTTCTTC. Protein sequence: CASRTRAGSHNEQFF. The V call is TRBV7-2, the J call TRBJ2-1; a possible D gene is TRBD2 (6 bases). The CDR3 covers 15 residues. The V gene's germline CDR1 is SGHTA and CDR2 FQGNSA. Trimming took 6 bases from V and 5 from J, leaving 17 bases between them.

This sequence joins TRBV5-1 and TRBJ2-1; 8 nucleotides align to TRBD2. The V gene's germline CDR1 is SGHRS and CDR2 YFSETQ. V lost 4 bases and J lost 5; bases outside the gene matches: 11. The CDR3 consists of 16 residues. CDR3 in DNA: TGCGCCAGCAGCCCCCTCACGGGAGGGACCCACAATGAGCAGTTCTTC. Its translation is CASSPLTGGTHNEQFF.

V is TRBV7-2 and J is TRBJ2-7; 14 nucleotides match TRBD2. From germline, CDR1 is SGHTA and CDR2 FQGNSA. V lost 3 bases and J lost 2; bases outside the gene matches: 6. The CDR3 spans 17 residues. CDR3 nucleotide sequence: TGTGCCAGCAGCTTGACTAGCGGGGGGGCATCCGCCTACGAGCAGTACTTC. It yields the protein CASSLTSGGASAYEQYF.

The V call is TRBV6-6, the J call TRBJ1-2; perhaps TRBD1 as D (5 bases). This CDR3 contains 13 residues. Trimming stripped 0 bases from V and 7 bases from J, with 9 bases between. The germline V gene encodes CDR1 MNHNY and CDR2 SVGAGI (reference sequence). The CDR3 sequence: CASSYSGRSGYTF. The DNA of the CDR3 is TGTGCCAGCAGTTACTCGGGGCGAAGTGGCTACACCTTC.

The rearrangement uses TRBV9 and TRBJ1-3; 7 bases are a match to TRBD1. The length of the CDR3 is 14 residues. CDR1 and CDR2 (germline): SGDLS, YYNGEE. V lost 3 bases and J lost 4; bases outside the gene matches: 4. The CDR3 nucleotides read TGTGCCAGCAGCGGACAGGGAGGAGGAAACACCATATATTTT. This translates into CASSGQGGGNTIYF.

V and J are TRBV5-1 and TRBJ1-2, with 8 bases identical to TRBD1. Germline CDR1 SGHRS, CDR2 YFSETQ. This CDR3 comprises 14 residues. The trim removed 2 bases at V and 4 bases at J, leaving 4 bases unmatched. Here the CDR3 DNA reads TGCGCCAGCAGCTTCGGCGACAGGGGCTATGGCTACACCTTC. It translates to CASSFGDRGYGYTF.

The chain combines TRBV11-2 with TRBJ1-1, with D perhaps TRBD1 (5 bases). Trimming took off 2 bases at V and 1 base at J, with 11 bases between the two ends. Germline V gene sequence: CDR1 SGHAT, CDR2 FQNNGV. This CDR3 is built from 15 residues. CDR3 sequence reads: CASSLSPGPNTEAFF. The CDR3 DNA follows: TGTGCCAGCAGCTTAAGTCCAGGGCCGAACACTGAAGCTTTCTTT.

The chain has TRBV27 and TRBJ2-7, with 7 positions matching TRBD2. This CDR3 has 14 residues. CDR1 is MNHEY, CDR2 SMNVEV, per germline (reference sequence). V was pared by 5 bases and J by 0 bases, with 4 bases of the junction left unmatched. The CDR3 DNA is TGTGCCAGCAGTACTAGACTAGCCTCCTACGAGCAGTACTTC. Encoded protein: CASSTRLASYEQYF.

The CDR3 region has the DNA TGTGCCAGCAGCGTCGGGACAGGGGGCCCTGAAGCTTTCTTT. Protein sequence: CASSVGTGGPEAFF. This rearrangement joins TRBV9 to TRBJ1-1; 12 bases agree with TRBD1. This CDR3 contains 14 residues. Germline CDR1 and CDR2: SGDLS and YYNGEE. Losses at the gene ends were 2 bases for V and 6 bases for J; bases not matched to a gene: 2. Combining the CDR3 with reference TRBV9 and TRBJ1-1 gives the whole variable domain DSGVTQTPKHLITATGQRVTLRCSPRSGDLSVYWYQQSLDQGLQFLIQYYNGEERAKGNILERFSAQQFPDLHSELNLSSLELGDSALYFCASSVGTGGPEAFFGQGTRLTVV.

This rearrangement joins TRBV5-4 to TRBJ2-2; D perhaps matches TRBD2 (5 bases). The CDR3 contains 13 residues. Germline values: CDR1 SGHNT, CDR2 YYREEE (reference sequence). V lost 9 bases and J 5 bases, leaving 14 bases between the germline ends. DNA of the CDR3: TGTGCCACCAACCCTCCGGGGACCGGGGAGCTGTTTTTT. It is translated as CATNPPGTGELFF.

This sequence joins TRBV5-1 and TRBJ2-2, with 8 bases identical to TRBD1. This CDR3 has 18 amino acids. Germline loops: CDR1 SGHRS, CDR2 YFSETQ. The ends lost 7 bases at V and 1 base at J; junction bases unmatched: 15. CDR3 residues: CASCGRPPGTGNTGELFF. The CDR3 nucleotides are TGCGCCAGCTGTGGCCGCCCCCCGGGGACAGGGAACACCGGGGAGCTGTTTTTT.

CDR3 DNA: TGTGCCAGCTCACCACGCTCTAGACAAGAGACCCAGTACTTC. Translated: CASSPRSRQETQYF. The chain combines TRBV18 with TRBJ2-5; D is unclear. Germline CDR1 reads KGHSH; CDR2 reads LQKENI. This CDR3 comprises 14 residues. Deletions cut 1 base from V and 2 bases from J, with 8 bases between.

V and J are TRBV30 and TRBJ1-1; 8 bases are shared with TRBD1. This CDR3 contains 16 residues. The trim removed 2 bases at V and 4 bases at J, leaving 12 bases unmatched. In germline, CDR1 is GTSNPN, CDR2 SVGIG (reference sequence). DNA for the CDR3: TGTGCCTGGAGTAACAGGGGGAACCGGAGGGGCACTGAAGCTTTCTTT. Translated, it gives CAWSNRGNRRGTEAFF.

The chain uses TRBV14 and TRBJ2-6; the match to TRBD1 covers 8 bases. CDR1 and CDR2 (germline): SGHDN, FVKESK. The ends lost 4 bases at V and 2 bases at J; junction bases unmatched: 13. CDR3 length equals 19 residues. Here the CDR3 DNA reads TGTGCCAGCAGCCCCAACGGCGCAGGGGGCGCCGCTGGGGCCAACGTCCTGACTTTC. Translating it yields CASSPNGAGGAAGANVLTF.

This sequence joins TRBV4-1 and TRBJ1-3; D is uncertain. Trimming shortened V by 4 bases and J by 11 bases, and 15 bases separated the two germline ends. The CDR3 runs 13 residues. Germline lookup yields CDR1 MGHRA and CDR2 YSYEKL. The CDR3 DNA sequence: TGCGCCAGCAGCCCAGATGCCGAGGGAGCCATATATTTT. As protein: CASSPDAEGAIYF.

V gene TRBV6-1 combines with J gene TRBJ2-3, with TRBD1 matching 10 bases. The CDR3 loop spans 17 amino acids. The trim removed 4 bases at V and 3 bases at J, leaving 10 bases unmatched. CDR1 and CDR2 from the germline V gene are MNHNS and SASEGT. CDR3 protein: CASSGSGTGVGTDTQYF. DNA for the CDR3: TGTGCCAGCAGTGGATCCGGGACAGGGGTAGGGACAGATACGCAGTATTTT.

The rearrangement links TRBV2 to TRBJ2-1; TRBD2 is a possible D gene (6 bases). The CDR3 sequence is 18 residues long. Trimming took off 4 bases at V and 1 base at J, with 20 bases between the two ends. Germline V gene data show CDR1 as SNHLY and CDR2 as FYNNEI. CDR3 nucleotides: TGTGCCAGCAGTGGTAGCAGTAGTATGGGGGGATCCTACAATGAGCAGTTCTTC. Translating it yields CASSGSSSMGGSYNEQFF.

The V call is TRBV5-1, the J call TRBJ2-1, with D tentatively TRBD1 (6 bases). Trimming shortened V by 3 bases and J by 10 bases, and 23 bases separated the two germline ends. Per germline, CDR1 SGHRS and CDR2 YFSETQ. The length of the CDR3 is 16 residues. Here the CDR3 reads CASSWGSRTGQWEQFF. In DNA, the CDR3 is TGCGCCAGCAGCTGGGGATCCCGGACGGGACAATGGGAGCAGTTCTTC.

The rearrangement links TRBV5-4 to TRBJ1-1; D perhaps matches TRBD1 (6 bases). The V and J ends lost 2 bases and 0 bases respectively, with 8 bases between them. From germline, CDR1 is SGHNT and CDR2 YYREEE (reference sequence). The CDR3 has 14 residues. The CDR3 DNA follows: TGTGCCAGCAGCTTAGGGACAATGAACACTGAAGCTTTCTTT. It translates to CASSLGTMNTEAFF.

For the CDR3, the DNA is TGTGCCAGCAGCGGAGAAGGGGGTACGAACACTGAAGCTTTCTTT. It encodes CASSGEGGTNTEAFF. The chain is built from TRBV5-5 and TRBJ1-1; D might be TRBD1 (6 bases). Germline CDR1 SGHKS, CDR2 YYEKEE (reference sequence). The CDR3 loop spans 15 amino acids. The ends were cut back, 4 bases at V and 1 base at J, with 14 bases in the middle.

CDR3 DNA: TGTGCCAGCAGTGAAGCCCGGGACAGGGTCGAATATTTT. Residues: CASSEARDRVEYF. V and J are TRBV2 and TRBJ2-3, with 9 nucleotides matching TRBD1. The CDR3 is 13 amino acids. With V trimmed by 0 bases and J by 15 bases, 7 bases remained unmatched. The V gene's germline CDR1 is SNHLY and CDR2 FYNNEI.

The chain joins TRBV5-1 to TRBJ1-1; TRBD1 is a possible D gene (5 bases). Trimming took 1 base from V and 3 from J, leaving 16 bases between them. CDR1 is SGHRS and CDR2 is YFSETQ in the germline V gene. This CDR3 region has 16 residues. CDR3 amino acids: CASSLLGTVGDTEAFF. The CDR3 coding sequence is TGCGCCAGCAGCTTGCTTGGGACTGTGGGGGACACTGAAGCTTTCTTT.

The chain has TRBV2 and TRBJ2-1, with 14 positions matching TRBD2. This CDR3 comprises 19 residues. Germline V gives CDR1 SNHLY, CDR2 FYNNEI. V gave up 7 bases and J gave up 0 bases; unmatched junction bases: 11. The CDR3 sequence: CASIGTGLAGGRSYNEQFF. As DNA, the CDR3 is TGTGCCAGCATTGGCACCGGACTAGCGGGAGGACGCTCCTACAATGAGCAGTTCTTC.

V and J are TRBV11-2 and TRBJ2-7; tentatively, D is TRBD1 (5 bases). Trimming left V 5 bases short and J 3 bases short, with 11 bases between. The length of the CDR3 is 13 residues. Germline V gene sequence: CDR1 SGHAT, CDR2 FQNNGV. CDR3 sequence reads: CASSDGADYEQYF. The CDR3, as DNA: TGTGCCAGCAGCGATGGGGCCGACTACGAGCAGTACTTC.

The chain recombines TRBV14 with TRBJ2-2; TRBD2 matches at 9 bases. The CDR3 covers 18 residues. Germline V CDR1 and CDR2: SGHDN, FVKESK. J was trimmed by 4 bases and V by 0 bases; bases with no gene match: 9. The CDR3 DNA reads as TGTGCCAGCAGCCAAGACTCCCCAGCACTAGCGGGCACCGGGGAGCTGTTTTTT. Translation: CASSQDSPALAGTGELFF.

V gene TRBV7-2 combines with J gene TRBJ2-5; 9 nucleotides agree with TRBD1. Trimming cost V 3 bases and J 5 bases; bases outside gene matches: 4. Germline values: CDR1 SGHTA, CDR2 FQGNSA. The length of the CDR3 is 14 residues. CDR3 nucleotides: TGTGCCAGCAGCTTTAACAGGGGGCACGAGACCCAGTACTTC. It yields the protein CASSFNRGHETQYF.

This rearrangement joins TRBV5-6 to TRBJ2-3; 7 nucleotides align to TRBD1. V lost 4 bases and J lost 2; bases outside the gene matches: 7. Germline CDR1 SGHDT, CDR2 YYEEEE. The CDR3 runs to 15 residues. The chain's CDR3 is CASSRQTGNTDTQYF. The CDR3 DNA is TGTGCCAGCAGCAGACAGACAGGGAACACAGATACGCAGTATTTT.